The clone carrying this T cell receptor beta chain was seen only a few times. Its antigen is currently unknown. V lost 3 bases and J lost 0; bases outside the gene matches: 10. Per the germline V gene, CDR1 is SQVTM and CDR2 is ANQGSEA. This CDR3 contains 17 residues. The sample comes from a study of T-cell memory formation after mild COVID-19. Study-level results: A balance of CD4 and CD8 characterized clones contracting day 15 to 85, whereas later expanders leaned CD4+.

Each CDR3 protein is one row after TCRdb ran MiXCR on the 5' RACE reads. This table holds approximately 260,000 distinct CDR3 sequences, over 15% found once. Sequences were obtained from PBMCs or a T cell subset sorted from them (not recorded which). J is TRBJ1-1 and V is TRBV29-1, with 10 bases matching TRBD1. This receptor was taken from a man aged 18 to 29 who had mild COVID-19 (a few samples of this study predate the infection). Cell type and time point are not known. The CDR3 protein is CSVDSDRGFTMNTEAFF. The DNA of the CDR3 is TGCAGCGTTGACTCGGACAGGGGGTTCACCATGAACACTGAAGCTTTCTTT.